These 2 T cell receptor beta chains were all obtained from the same sample, sequenced in a study of identical twins. TCRdb reanalysed the 5' RACE reads using MiXCR and keeps one entry per CDR3 protein. The sample lists more than 1.5 million distinct CDR3 sequences, roughly a third occurring once. The sample taken for sequencing was cord blood. The receptors derive from a newborn girl in good health.

This clonotype was detected only a few times. The chain combines TRBV30 with TRBJ2-7; TRBD2 agrees at 9 bases. CDR3 length: 14 residues. V dropped 2 bases and J dropped 3; count of bases not matched to a gene: 5. From germline, CDR1 is GTSNPN and CDR2 SVGIG (reference sequence). The CDR3 bases are TGTGCCTGGAGTAGCGGGGGGTACTTCTACGAGCAGTACTTC. This encodes CAWSSGGYFYEQYF.

The V gene is TRBV5-1, the J gene TRBJ2-7, with 7 bases identical to TRBD2. Germline CDR1 reads SGHRS; CDR2 reads YFSETQ. This CDR3 is 16 amino acids long. With 0 bases clipped from V and 7 bases from J, the junction kept 13 bases outside the gene matches. The CDR3 region has the DNA TGCGCCAGCAGCTTGGCCGCTAGCGGACAAGACAATGAGCAGTACTTC. It specifies CASSLAASGQDNEQYF.